This TCR beta chain was obtained from a study of long-term antiretroviral therapy in people with HIV (dated by TCRdb to 2021 to 2024). Describing the broader study: The earliest samples were collected roughly a decade before the 2015 WHO recommendation for immediate ART, at a time when ART was usually postponed until CD4 counts fell. A retrospective serial study tested whether changes in peripheral blood TRB repertoire composition and diversity were associated with ART initiation and durable HIV suppression. About a third of the roughly 30 participants with HIV were female. No cross-contamination during QIAcube processing was shown when test extractions of a monoclonal T-cell line were performed alongside 25 to 35 polyclonal samples. From fewer than 35 adults with confirmed HIV infection, the cohort provided some 200 cryopreserved PBMC samples, gathered serially across a mean of around six years (range 1-12).

According to the germline V gene, CDR1 reads SGHRS and CDR2 reads YFSETQ. The CDR3 spans 17 residues, from the cysteine through the phenylalanine. The entry retains the CDR3 DNA only, 51 bases that are in frame from base 1. Trimming removed 2 bases from V and 6 bases from J; the gene matches leave 16 bases unexplained. The immunoSEQ hsTCRB v3.0 assay was used at survey level resolution to sequence the TRB variable region. TRB sequencing targeted a depth of 40,000-50,000 T-cell genomes per sample. An Illumina MiSeq with a v3 150-cycle kit was used to sequence the pooled TRB libraries. As for the authors' bioinformatics: Analysis of repertoires was carried out in R inside a reproducible Nextflow workflow spanning QC, data transformation and analysis. Custom analyses were implemented in LymphoSeq2, an R package for AIRR-Seq data exploration. A handful of samples that produced fewer than 5000 total TRB sequences were removed, so approximately 170 HIV repertoires were analyzed. Of the 188 retained HIV repertoires, 55 to 60 were collected before and around 130 after ART initiation. Each repertoire was downsampled to 5000 TRB nucleotide sequences, and summary statistics were averaged across 100 downsampling iterations. TRB sequences were retained for analysis only if CDR3 regions of at least seven amino acids were present. A Shannon entropy-derived clonality score and the Gini coefficient were used to measure diversity. In the repertoire networks, any two of the top 5000 CDR3 amino acid sequences were linked whenever the two sequences differed by an edit distance of one. Antigen specificity groups and MHC restriction were predicted for TRB CDR3 amino acid sequences with GLIPH2. To flag known associations with CMV, EBV, HIV or tissue antigens, CDR3 amino acid sequences were compared against VDJdb and McPAS-TCR. Pre-ART, post-ART and control groups were compared with Wilcoxon signed-rank tests and Holm-Bonferroni correction. As stored in TCRdb, this immuneACCESS dataset retains in-frame rearrangements with V and J assigned. A fraction of the clones does not appear; measured against another copy, unresolved V genes explain less than half of the discrepancy, and the remainder lacks a known reason. V and J calls and clone size are those listed in that table; D and trimming were worked out from the DNA. This sample holds 25,000 to 30,000 clones; about 89% were observed only once. The ten largest clones capture 4.2% of the sample.

Broad study findings and their caveats: Limited PBMC availability meant only the TCR beta chain was sequenced, without alpha chain pairing. Starting ART was linked to a significant rise in TRB diversity, yet even with long-term ART the diversity remained significantly lower than in transplant donor controls. At every time point, the repertoire was dominated by expanded TRB clones first identified before ART initiation, although this dominance fluctuated and, in many PLHIV, declined after ART. Compared with controls, HIV repertoires had narrower CDR3 length ranges, and the network structure pointed to an antigen-experienced repertoire that shifted only slightly toward naive after ART. The samples span the years 2004 to 2017, and the ART regimens used at that time may not be as effective as current regimens. Inferences about post-ART repertoire changes were limited because no data were available on ART adherence, viral resistance or therapy changes. Because pre-ART samples had limited cell numbers, unsorted PBMC were profiled rather than sorted CD4+ and CD8+ T cells.

To note about this clone: Its antigen is unknown. No much larger clone exists at a distance of one base, and base qualities are not known.

Inclusion was restricted to participants for whom at least one PBMC sample before ART initiation and at least two post-ART samples were available. Every participant with HIV received treatment in the United States of America. Before DNA extraction, cryopreserved samples containing roughly 1-10 million PBMC were thawed and washed. At the time of the earliest PBMC sample, participants with HIV were aged between roughly 20 and 60 years. Per participant, PBMC samples came from 1-4 timepoints prior to ART initiation and 2-8 timepoints following ART initiation, for a median of 7 samples. Serial HIV viral load, CD4+ T-cell count, ART history and demographic data were obtained for every participant. Using a Qiagen kit on a QIAcube, genomic DNA was extracted from unsorted PBMC, with samples processed in batches of 12.

Rearrangement joined TRBV5-1 to TRBJ1-1; 7 bases in the middle match TRBD1. The sequence was collected from a man between 18 and 29 years old with HIV. Sequenced material: unsorted PBMCs, taken 3.1 years after starting antiretroviral therapy. The DNA sequence is given as TGCGCCAGCAGCTTTGACAGGGCATATTACGAGAGCGCTGAAGCTTTCTTT. Translated, it reads CASSFDRAYYESAEAFF. With the rest looked up from the reference TRBV5-1 and TRBJ1-1 genes rather than sequenced, the full variable domain is KAGVTQTPRYLIKTRGQQVTLSCSPISGHRSVSWYQQTPGQGLQFLFEYFSETQRNKGNFPGRFSGRQFSNSRSEMNVSTLELGDSALYLCASSFDRAYYESAEAFFGQGTRLTVV.